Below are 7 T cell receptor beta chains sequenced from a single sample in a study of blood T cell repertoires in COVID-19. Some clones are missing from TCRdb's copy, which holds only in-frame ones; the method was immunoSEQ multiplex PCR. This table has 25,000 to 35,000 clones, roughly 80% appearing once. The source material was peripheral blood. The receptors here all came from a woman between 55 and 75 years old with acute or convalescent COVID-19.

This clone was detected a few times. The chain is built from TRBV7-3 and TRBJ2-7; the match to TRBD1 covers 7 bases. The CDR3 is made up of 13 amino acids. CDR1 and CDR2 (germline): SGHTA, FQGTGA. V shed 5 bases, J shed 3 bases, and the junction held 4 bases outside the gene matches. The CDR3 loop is CASSVRQGYEQYF. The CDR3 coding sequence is TGTGCCAGCAGCGTCAGACAGGGCTACGAGCAGTACTTC.

The CDR3 region has the DNA TGTGCCAGCAGCGTAGGAGGGTTCGGGGGTAAGCCAGATACGCAGTATTTT. It yields the protein CASSVGGFGGKPDTQYF. This sequence joins TRBV9 and TRBJ2-3; a weak D match, TRBD2 (6 bases). The CDR3 consists of 17 residues. Germline V gene data show CDR1 as SGDLS and CDR2 as YYNGEE. V lost 0 bases, J lost 4 bases, and 18 bases lay in between.

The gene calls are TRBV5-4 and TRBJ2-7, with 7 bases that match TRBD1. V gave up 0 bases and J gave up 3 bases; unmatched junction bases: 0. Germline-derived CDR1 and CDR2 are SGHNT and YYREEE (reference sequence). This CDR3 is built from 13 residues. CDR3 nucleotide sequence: TGTGCCAGCAGCTTGGGGACAGGCTACGAGCAGTACTTC. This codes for CASSLGTGYEQYF.

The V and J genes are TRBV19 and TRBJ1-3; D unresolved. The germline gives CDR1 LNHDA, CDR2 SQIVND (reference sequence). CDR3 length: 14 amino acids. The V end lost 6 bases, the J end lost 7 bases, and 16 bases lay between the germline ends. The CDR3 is CASSVPGFENTIYF. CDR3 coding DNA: TGTGCCAGTAGCGTGCCGGGGTTTGAGAACACCATATATTTT. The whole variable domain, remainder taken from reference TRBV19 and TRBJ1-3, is DGGITQSPKYLFRKEGQNVTLSCEQNLNHDAMYWYRQDPGQGLRLIYYSQIVNDFQKGDIAEGYSVSREKKESFPLTVTSAQKNPTAFYLCASSVPGFENTIYFGEGSWLTVV.

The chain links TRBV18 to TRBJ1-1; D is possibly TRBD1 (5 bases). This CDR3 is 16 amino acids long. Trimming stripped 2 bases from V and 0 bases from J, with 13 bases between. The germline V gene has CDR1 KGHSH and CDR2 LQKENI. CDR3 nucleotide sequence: TGTGCCAGCTCACCAATCCCCAGGGTGGTGAACACTGAAGCTTTCTTT. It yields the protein CASSPIPRVVNTEAFF.

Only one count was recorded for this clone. CDR3 in DNA: TGCGCCAGCAGCCAAGCTCAGGGGGCGGGCACACACATCCAGTACTTC. As protein: CASSQAQGAGTHIQYF. The rearrangement uses TRBV4-1 and TRBJ2-5; 8 bases line up with TRBD1. This CDR3 has 16 amino acids. Per the germline V gene, CDR1 is MGHRA and CDR2 is YSYEKL. The V gene end was trimmed by 1 base and the J gene end by 10 bases; junction bases not matched to a gene: 14.

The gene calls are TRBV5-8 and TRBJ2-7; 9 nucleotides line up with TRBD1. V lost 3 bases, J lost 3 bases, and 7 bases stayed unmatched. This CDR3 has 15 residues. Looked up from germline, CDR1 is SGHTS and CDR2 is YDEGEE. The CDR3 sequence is CASSSPGQGIYEQYF. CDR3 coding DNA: TGTGCCAGCAGCTCTCCGGGACAGGGCATCTACGAGCAGTACTTC.